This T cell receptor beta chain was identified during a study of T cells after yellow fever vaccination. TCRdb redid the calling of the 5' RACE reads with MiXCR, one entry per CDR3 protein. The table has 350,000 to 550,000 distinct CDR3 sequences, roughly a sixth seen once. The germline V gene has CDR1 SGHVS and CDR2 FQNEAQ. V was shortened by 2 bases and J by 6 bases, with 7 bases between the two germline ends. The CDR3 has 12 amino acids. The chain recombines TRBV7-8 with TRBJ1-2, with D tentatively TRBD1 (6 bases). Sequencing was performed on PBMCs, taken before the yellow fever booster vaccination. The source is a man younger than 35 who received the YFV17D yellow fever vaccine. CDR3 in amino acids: CASSLHRDGYTF. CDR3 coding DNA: TGTGCCAGCAGCTTACACAGGGATGGCTACACCTTC.